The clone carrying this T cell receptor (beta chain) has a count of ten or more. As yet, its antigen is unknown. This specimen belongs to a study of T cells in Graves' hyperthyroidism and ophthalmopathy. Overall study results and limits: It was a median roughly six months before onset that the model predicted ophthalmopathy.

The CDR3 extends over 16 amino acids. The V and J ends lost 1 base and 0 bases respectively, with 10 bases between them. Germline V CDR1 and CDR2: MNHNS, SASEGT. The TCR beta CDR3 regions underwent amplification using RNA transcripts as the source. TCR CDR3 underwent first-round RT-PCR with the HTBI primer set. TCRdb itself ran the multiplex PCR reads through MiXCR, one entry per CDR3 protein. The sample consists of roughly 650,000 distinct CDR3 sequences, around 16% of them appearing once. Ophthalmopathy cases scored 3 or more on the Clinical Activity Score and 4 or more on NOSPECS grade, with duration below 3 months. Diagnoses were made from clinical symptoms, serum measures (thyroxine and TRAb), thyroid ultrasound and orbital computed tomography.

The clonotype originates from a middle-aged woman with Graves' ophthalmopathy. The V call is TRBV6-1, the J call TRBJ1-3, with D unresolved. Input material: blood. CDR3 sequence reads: CASSEDPGSSGNTIYF. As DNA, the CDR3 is TGTGCCAGCAGTGAAGATCCCGGGAGCTCTGGAAACACCATATATTTT.